Listed here are 32 T cell receptor beta chains from one sample, sequenced in a study of T cell repertoires in cytomegalovirus infection. What these receptors recognize is not known. TCRdb reanalysed the reads using MiXCR and keeps one entry per CDR3 protein. Found here are approximately 730,000 distinct CDR3 sequences, about 30% of them singletons; the top ten hold 15% to 20%. Sequenced here: cultured PBMCs, sampled from culture after CMV antigen stimulation. The receptor source for this set is a human donor in good health (CMV status not recorded). Some clones in this sample may be carry-over from other donors' samples.

This clonotype was picked up many times. The rearrangement links TRBV10-3 to TRBJ2-7; a possible D gene is TRBD2 (7 bases). Trimming removed 6 bases at V and 3 bases at J, with 18 bases between. Germline V CDR1 and CDR2: ENHRY, SYGVKD. The CDR3 extends over 15 amino acids. The CDR3 DNA sequence: TGTGCCATCAGGGGGGGGAGGGGGGAATTCTACGAGCAGTACTTC. It encodes CAIRGGRGEFYEQYF.

The V and J genes are TRBV5-6 and TRBJ1-5; D gene ambiguous. The germline V and J ends were trimmed by 1 base and 0 bases, with 17 bases remaining between them. The length of the CDR3 is 18 residues. Germline lookup yields CDR1 SGHDT and CDR2 YYEEEE. The CDR3 DNA reads as TGTGCCAGCAGCTTGTCGTGGTCGTCGGTTTATAGCAATCAGCCCCAGCATTTT. Encoded protein: CASSLSWSSVYSNQPQHF.

The table lists this clonotype with a count of one. The rearrangement links TRBV28 to TRBJ2-2; D is possibly TRBD1 or TRBD2 (5 bases each). Germline lookup yields CDR1 MDHEN and CDR2 SYDVKM. The CDR3 has 15 residues. Trimming removed 3 bases at V and 5 bases at J, with 13 bases between. In DNA, the CDR3 is TGTGCCAGCAGTTTTCTGGGGGTTCAGACCGGGGAGCTGTTTTTT. Protein product: CASSFLGVQTGELFF.

The chain carries TRBV27 and TRBJ2-7; unclear D gene. Per the germline V gene, CDR1 is MNHEY and CDR2 is SMNVEV (reference sequence). With 2 bases removed from V and 1 base from J, the gap between germline ends came to 9 bases. The CDR3 spans 14 residues. Here the CDR3 DNA reads TGTGCCAGCAGTTTAAGGGCTGAATCCTACGAGCAGTACTTC. Encoded protein: CASSLRAESYEQYF.

This clonotype was seen only a few times. J is TRBJ1-1 and V is TRBV11-2, with TRBD1 matching 8 bases. With V trimmed by 6 bases and J by 3 bases, 9 bases remained unmatched. Germline CDR1 reads SGHAT; CDR2 reads FQNNGV. This CDR3 contains 15 residues. In DNA, the CDR3 is TGTGCCAGCAGGCAAACAGGGGGTGGGTACACTGAAGCTTTCTTT. This translates into CASRQTGGGYTEAFF.

This clonotype has a handful of counts. CDR3 bases: TGTGCCAGCAGTTTATATCAGGACAGGTACAATGAGCAGTTCTTC. As protein: CASSLYQDRYNEQFF. The rearrangement joins TRBV12-3 or TRBV12-4 to TRBJ2-1; TRBD1 matches 7 bases. The CDR3 loop spans 15 amino acids. V was clipped by 2 bases and J by 4 bases; unmatched bases: 5.

Many counts were recorded for this clonotype. The CDR3 is CASSQGGSGNTIYF. CDR3 sequence (DNA): TGTGCCAGCAGTCAGGGAGGCTCTGGAAACACCATATATTTT. V and J are TRBV28 and TRBJ1-3; the D gene is possibly TRBD1 (5 bases). From germline, CDR1 is MDHEN and CDR2 SYDVKM. The CDR3 covers 14 residues. Trimming cost V 5 bases and J 0 bases, with 8 bases left between them.

The V gene is TRBV5-1, the J gene TRBJ2-2; TRBD1 matches at 9 bases. With V trimmed by 3 bases and J by 4 bases, 4 bases remained unmatched. The CDR3 has 15 amino acids. Germline V gene data show CDR1 as SGHRS and CDR2 as YFSETQ. In DNA, the CDR3 is TGCGCCAGCAGCTGGGGGGACAGGGCCACCGGGGAGCTGTTTTTT. It translates to CASSWGDRATGELFF.

This chain uses TRBV4-1 with TRBJ2-1; D gene unclear. Germline V lookup: CDR1 MGHRA, CDR2 YSYEKL. The ends were cut back, 1 base at V and 2 bases at J, with 9 bases in the middle. The CDR3 is 15 amino acids. This CDR3 is CASSQALDTYNEQFF. CDR3 DNA: TGCGCCAGCAGCCAAGCGCTAGACACCTACAATGAGCAGTTCTTC.

The chain uses TRBV4-1 and TRBJ2-7; 8 nucleotides match TRBD1. The V and J ends lost 1 base and 2 bases, in that order; junction bases with no gene match: 7. The germline V gene has CDR1 MGHRA and CDR2 YSYEKL. The CDR3 runs to 16 residues. The CDR3 bases are TGCGCCAGCAGCCAAGTGTTCCCACAGGGGGCCTACGAGCAGTACTTC. This encodes CASSQVFPQGAYEQYF.

The chain has TRBV6-1 and TRBJ1-1; D gene uncertain. CDR3 length: 14 amino acids. Trimming cost V 1 base and J 5 bases, with 11 bases left between them. Germline V gene sequence: CDR1 MNHNS, CDR2 SASEGT. CDR3 sequence: CASSEVDRVTEAFF. CDR3 DNA: TGTGCCAGCAGTGAAGTTGATAGGGTGACTGAAGCTTTCTTT.

This clonotype has just a few counts. The chain is built from TRBV19 and TRBJ2-1; D call uncertain. From germline, CDR1 is LNHDA and CDR2 SQIVND (reference sequence). This CDR3 has 16 residues. Deletions cut 5 bases from V and 0 bases from J, with 14 bases between. CDR3 amino acids: CASSGPEHSSYNEQFF. DNA of the CDR3: TGTGCCAGTAGTGGTCCGGAACATAGCTCCTACAATGAGCAGTTCTTC.

The CDR3, as DNA: TGTGCCAGCAAGGGGATCGGCGACTATTCACCCCTCCACTTT. It specifies CASKGIGDYSPLHF. J is TRBJ1-6 and V is TRBV27, with TRBD1 as a possible D gene (5 bases). Per germline, CDR1 MNHEY and CDR2 SMNVEV (reference sequence). Trimming cost V 7 bases and J 8 bases, with 15 bases left between them. The CDR3 loop spans 14 amino acids.

J is TRBJ1-6 and V is TRBV7-4; D is unresolved. Germline V gene sequence: CDR1 SGHVT, CDR2 SQSDAQ. The ends were cut back, 6 bases at V and 7 bases at J, with 22 bases in the middle. This CDR3 spans 17 amino acids. CDR3 in amino acids: CASRLWKNDRQNSPLHF. The CDR3 DNA is TGTGCCAGCAGGCTCTGGAAAAACGACCGGCAAAATTCACCCCTCCACTTT.

In its sample, this clonotype was seen a few times. The chain employs TRBV20-1 and TRBJ1-1; D is perhaps TRBD1 (5 bases). The CDR3 covers 17 residues. Germline CDR1 DFQATT, CDR2 SNEGSKA (reference sequence). V lost 2 bases, J lost 3 bases, and 22 bases lay in between. CDR3 DNA sequence: TGCAGTGCTAGACCGCGGATCGGGACCCTGAGGTACACTGAAGCTTTCTTT. It codes for CSARPRIGTLRYTEAFF.

The rearrangement links TRBV6-1 to TRBJ2-1; D may correspond to TRBD1 or TRBD2 (6 bases each). This CDR3 spans 16 amino acids. Between the trimmed V and J ends, which lost 4 bases and 2 bases, there was a span of 15 bases. From germline, CDR1 is MNHNS and CDR2 SASEGT. CDR3 residues: CASSGTLGGTYNEQFF. The CDR3 DNA sequence: TGTGCCAGCAGTGGGACCCTAGGGGGGACCTACAATGAGCAGTTCTTC.

This clonotype has a handful of counts. This chain uses TRBV28 with TRBJ1-1; D is ambiguous. V was shortened by 7 bases and J by 5 bases, with 23 bases between the two germline ends. The CDR3 has 16 amino acids. The germline V gene encodes CDR1 MDHEN and CDR2 SYDVKM. This CDR3 reads CASIFSGGPLGTEAFF. In DNA, the CDR3 is TGTGCCAGCATATTCTCTGGAGGTCCGTTGGGGACTGAAGCTTTCTTT.

In its sample, this clonotype was seen a few times. This chain uses TRBV7-6 with TRBJ2-7; TRBD2 aligns across 9 bases. This CDR3 spans 16 amino acids. Trimming took 5 bases from V and 2 from J; bases not matched to a gene: 10. CDR1 is SGHVS and CDR2 is FNYEAQ in the germline V gene. In nucleotides, the CDR3 is TGTGCCAGCAGCCCTGGGAGGCGGGGGGGGACCTACGAGCAGTACTTC. It specifies CASSPGRRGGTYEQYF. Combining the CDR3 with reference TRBV7-6 and TRBJ2-7 gives the whole variable domain GAGVSQSPRYKVTKRGQDVALRCDPISGHVSLYWYRQALGQGPEFLTYFNYEAQQDKSGLPNDRFSAERPEGSISTLTIQRTEQRDSAMYRCASSPGRRGGTYEQYFGPGTRLTVT.

This sequence joins TRBV28 and TRBJ2-3; 7 nucleotides match TRBD2. The V segment lost 6 bases and the J segment 4 bases; nucleotides outside the gene matches: 10. This CDR3 is 15 amino acids long. CDR1 is MDHEN and CDR2 is SYDVKM in the germline V gene. Here the CDR3 DNA reads TGTGCCAGCAGCCCGGGGGGTGCGTTAGCAGATACGCAGTATTTT. Translating gives CASSPGGALADTQYF.

The V and J genes are TRBV5-4 and TRBJ2-1; D not certain. Trimming cost V 3 bases and J 4 bases, with 11 bases left between them. There are 14 residues in the CDR3. Germline V gene data show CDR1 as SGHNT and CDR2 as YYREEE (reference sequence). In DNA, the CDR3 is TGTGCCAGCAGCTGGCGCCCATCGTACAATGAGCAGTTCTTC. This codes for CASSWRPSYNEQFF. Based on the CDR3 plus reference TRBV5-4 and TRBJ2-1, the full variable domain is ETGVTQSPTHLIKTRGQQVTLRCSSQSGHNTVSWYQQALGQGPQFIFQYYREEENGRGNFPPRFSGLQFPNYSSELNVNALELDDSALYLCASSWRPSYNEQFFGPGTRLTVL.

The chain carries TRBV5-1 and TRBJ1-2, with D unresolved. This CDR3 contains 14 residues. Between the trimmed V and J ends, which lost 0 bases and 5 bases, there was a span of 11 bases. Per germline, CDR1 SGHRS and CDR2 YFSETQ. The CDR3 loop is CASSLDGQIYGYTF. In DNA form, the CDR3 reads TGCGCCAGCAGCTTGGATGGGCAGATTTATGGCTACACCTTC.

This clonotype has only a few counts. V and J are TRBV12-3 or TRBV12-4 and TRBJ2-3, with D possibly matching TRBD2 (5 bases). This CDR3 is 17 amino acids long. The ends were cut back, 5 bases at V and 0 bases at J, with 18 bases in the middle. As DNA, the CDR3 is TGTGCCAGCAGTCCAAAAAGGCCCCCGGGGAGCACAGATACGCAGTATTTT. Protein sequence: CASSPKRPPGSTDTQYF.

V is TRBV19 and J is TRBJ1-2, with D possibly TRBD1 on 6 matching bases. The germline V gene has CDR1 LNHDA and CDR2 SQIVND (reference sequence). The CDR3 consists of 14 residues. Trimming left V 6 bases short and J 5 bases short, with 16 bases between. The CDR3 region has the DNA TGTGCCAGTAGGAGTGGGGACAAATCATATGGCTACACCTTC. Its translation: CASRSGDKSYGYTF.

This clonotype turned up a few times. The CDR3: CASSPGFVGSGYTF. The CDR3 bases are TGTGCCAGCAGCCCAGGCTTTGTGGGCTCTGGCTACACCTTC. The chain uses TRBV14 and TRBJ1-2; D call uncertain. Deletions cut 4 bases from V and 7 bases from J, with 16 bases between. Germline V gene lookup returns CDR1 SGHDN and CDR2 FVKESK. The CDR3 is made up of 14 amino acids.

J is TRBJ2-2 and V is TRBV5-1; TRBD1 matches at 8 bases. The CDR3 spans 16 residues. After removal of 4 bases from V and 6 bases from J, the junction contained 11 bases not matched to a gene. The V gene's germline CDR1 is SGHRS and CDR2 YFSETQ. The CDR3: CASSQTGGSGAGELFF. CDR3 DNA sequence: TGCGCCAGCAGCCAAACAGGGGGATCTGGGGCCGGGGAGCTGTTTTTT. Complete variable domain (other parts from reference TRBV5-1 and TRBJ2-2): KAGVTQTPRYLIKTRGQQVTLSCSPISGHRSVSWYQQTPGQGLQFLFEYFSETQRNKGNFPGRFSGRQFSNSRSEMNVSTLELGDSALYLCASSQTGGSGAGELFFGEGSRLTVL.

The chain employs TRBV7-9 and TRBJ1-6, with 8 nucleotides matching TRBD1. The CDR3 loop spans 15 amino acids. J gave up 7 bases and V 4 bases, and 6 bases lay outside the gene matches. CDR1 and CDR2 from the germline V gene are SEHNR and FQNEAQ (reference sequence). The CDR3 coding sequence is TGTGCCAGCAGCTGGGACAGGCATGGGAATTCACCCCTCCACTTT. Translating it yields CASSWDRHGNSPLHF.

Comment on this clonotype: A junction end diverges from the germline sequence, so it may reflect a read error. The J gene is TRBJ2-7, the V gene TRBV20-1; 8 bases align to TRBD2. Germline CDR1 is DFQATT and CDR2 is SNEGSKA (reference sequence). This CDR3 comprises 13 residues. The CDR3 reads CSATSGPSYEQYF. The CDR3 DNA sequence: TGCAGCGCTACTAGCGGCCCCTCCTACGAGCAGTACTTC.

The gene calls are TRBV5-1 and TRBJ2-7, with a possible D match to TRBD2 (6 bases). This CDR3 has 16 residues. Germline loops: CDR1 SGHRS, CDR2 YFSETQ. V dropped 0 bases and J dropped 0 bases, with 13 bases sitting between them. DNA of the CDR3: TGCGCCAGCAGCTTGGGTCCAGGGACTTTCTCCTACGAGCAGTACTTC. Translating gives CASSLGPGTFSYEQYF.

This clonotype showed up just a few times. This rearrangement joins TRBV12-3 or TRBV12-4 to TRBJ2-1; TRBD2 might be the D (5 bases). Trimming left V 5 bases short and J 3 bases short, with 11 bases between. The length of the CDR3 is 14 residues. The DNA of the CDR3 is TGTGCCAGCAGTACCCGACGGGGCTACAATGAGCAGTTCTTC. As protein: CASSTRRGYNEQFF.

The rearrangement links TRBV5-1 to TRBJ2-1; 8 bases agree with TRBD2. V lost 7 bases to trimming and J lost 4 bases; unmatched junction nucleotides: 10. The CDR3 length is 15 residues. CDR1 and CDR2 (germline): SGHRS, YFSETQ. CDR3 sequence (DNA): TGCGCCAGCGGACTTAGCGGGGCTCAGTACAATGAGCAGTTCTTC. Its translation: CASGLSGAQYNEQFF.

The genes are TRBV7-6 and TRBJ1-1; no reliable D call. Trimming removed 8 bases at V and 5 bases at J, with 15 bases between. Germline loops: CDR1 SGHVS, CDR2 FNYEAQ. The CDR3 spans 13 residues. The CDR3 here is CASGRQAETEAFF. For the CDR3, the DNA is TGTGCCAGCGGTAGGCAGGCGGAGACTGAAGCTTTCTTT. Supplemented by reference TRBV7-6 and TRBJ1-1, the full variable domain reads GAGVSQSPRYKVTKRGQDVALRCDPISGHVSLYWYRQALGQGPEFLTYFNYEAQQDKSGLPNDRFSAERPEGSISTLTIQRTEQRDSAMYRCASGRQAETEAFFGQGTRLTVV.

The gene calls are TRBV6-5 and TRBJ2-7; D possibly corresponds to TRBD1 (5 bases). The CDR3 contains 14 residues. The V gene lost 3 bases and the J gene lost 0 bases, with 9 bases spanning the gap. Germline CDR1 is MNHEY and CDR2 is SVGAGI. The CDR3 loop is CASSYFQGSYEQYF. CDR3 DNA: TGTGCCAGCAGTTATTTCCAGGGCTCCTACGAGCAGTACTTC.